The 19 T cell receptor beta chains below come from one sample, sequenced in a study of blood T cell repertoires in COVID-19. Assay used: immunoSEQ multiplex PCR; TCRdb lists only in-frame clones, some missing. Of more than 45,000 clones listed, more than 80% are singletons. Input material: peripheral blood. The receptor set was obtained from an older man with acute or convalescent COVID-19.

The gene calls are TRBV7-2 and TRBJ1-3; 9 nucleotides match TRBD1. After removal of 7 bases from V and 3 bases from J, the junction contained 7 bases not matched to a gene. The CDR3 extends over 15 amino acids. Per germline, CDR1 SGHTA and CDR2 FQGNSA. The CDR3: CASNPTGGGGNTIYF. CDR3 nucleotides: TGTGCCAGCAATCCGACAGGGGGTGGTGGAAACACCATATATTTT.

This chain links TRBV18 with TRBJ2-1; the match to TRBD2 covers 11 bases. CDR3 length: 16 amino acids. Germline lookup yields CDR1 KGHSH and CDR2 LQKENI. After removal of 0 bases from V and 8 bases from J, the junction contained 6 bases not matched to a gene. This CDR3 is CASSPPSGGANHEQFF. The CDR3 DNA sequence: TGTGCCAGCTCACCACCTAGCGGGGGGGCCAACCATGAGCAGTTCTTC.

The rearrangement joins TRBV5-1 to TRBJ2-7; D call uncertain. Germline CDR1 is SGHRS and CDR2 is YFSETQ. The CDR3 contains 14 residues. V gave up 6 bases and J gave up 2 bases, with 15 bases separating them. The CDR3 is CASTPAQATYEQYF. As DNA, the CDR3 is TGCGCCAGCACCCCGGCGCAGGCCACCTACGAGCAGTACTTC.

The chain employs TRBV7-2 and TRBJ1-1; 10 bases match TRBD1. This CDR3 is 16 amino acids long. Germline-derived CDR1 and CDR2 are SGHTA and FQGNSA. With 2 bases clipped from V and 7 bases from J, the junction kept 10 bases outside the gene matches. As DNA, the CDR3 is TGTGCCAGCAGCTTAAGGGGGGGGACAGGGGTTCTTGAAGCTTTCTTT. It encodes CASSLRGGTGVLEAFF. The variable domain in full, with the rest retrieved from reference TRBV7-2 and TRBJ1-1, is GAGVSQSPSNKVTEKGKDVELRCDPISGHTALYWYRQSLGQGLEFLIYFQGNSAPDKSGLPSDRFSAERTGGSVSTLTIQRTQQEDSAVYLCASSLRGGTGVLEAFFGQGTRLTVV.

CDR3 sequence reads: CASSSRTGLNGYTF. The DNA of the CDR3 is TGTGCCAGCAGTTCGAGGACAGGGTTGAATGGCTACACCTTC. This chain connects TRBV27 to TRBJ1-2, with TRBD1 identical over 8 bases. The CDR3 runs 14 residues. With 4 bases clipped from V and 6 bases from J, the junction kept 7 bases outside the gene matches. Germline values: CDR1 MNHEY, CDR2 SMNVEV (reference sequence).

The chain uses TRBV5-1 and TRBJ2-2; 9 positions match TRBD2. Germline lookup yields CDR1 SGHRS and CDR2 YFSETQ. The CDR3 covers 18 residues. V trimming: 1 base; J trimming: 1 base; junction bases outside the gene matches: 8. Written as DNA, the CDR3 is TGCGCCAGCAGCTTGACTCGCGGGGGGGCCTGGAACACCGGGGAGCTGTTTTTT. Translation: CASSLTRGGAWNTGELFF. Full variable domain (remainder filled in from reference TRBV5-1 and TRBJ2-2): KAGVTQTPRYLIKTRGQQVTLSCSPISGHRSVSWYQQTPGQGLQFLFEYFSETQRNKGNFPGRFSGRQFSNSRSEMNVSTLELGDSALYLCASSLTRGGAWNTGELFFGEGSRLTVL.

This clone was picked up one time. V is TRBV9 and J is TRBJ1-1, with D perhaps matching TRBD1 (6 bases). Germline V lookup: CDR1 SGDLS, CDR2 YYNGEE. V lost 4 bases to trimming and J lost 0 bases, with 19 bases between them. CDR3 length: 17 amino acids. The DNA of the CDR3 is TGTGCCAGCAGCCCCCAAGGGGGGGGGAACTTGAACACTGAAGCTTTCTTT. Translated, it gives CASSPQGGGNLNTEAFF.

In its sample, this clone was seen a few times. The rearrangement joins TRBV5-1 to TRBJ1-1; 10 nucleotides line up with TRBD1. The J segment lost 5 bases and the V segment lost 7 bases, leaving 11 bases of the junction unmatched. The CDR3 has 15 residues. CDR1 and CDR2 (germline): SGHRS, YFSETQ. Here the CDR3 reads CASGPTGGLGTEAFF. The CDR3, as DNA: TGCGCCAGCGGACCGACAGGGGGCCTTGGAACTGAAGCTTTCTTT.

DNA of the CDR3: TGTGCCAGCCCCCACTCAGACAGGGGGTCTACTAATGAAAAACTGTTTTTT. It yields the protein CASPHSDRGSTNEKLFF. The chain links TRBV7-3 to TRBJ1-4; TRBD1 agrees at 9 bases. The ends lost 8 bases at V and 2 bases at J; junction bases unmatched: 12. The germline V gene encodes CDR1 SGHTA and CDR2 FQGTGA. The CDR3 has 17 residues.

The V gene is TRBV19, the J gene TRBJ2-7, with 7 positions matching TRBD1. The CDR3 length is 15 residues. The germline V gene has CDR1 LNHDA and CDR2 SQIVND (reference sequence). Unmatched junction bases numbered 12, after V lost 5 bases and J lost 5 bases. Here the CDR3 reads CASSDRDRSFHEQYF. The DNA for the CDR3 is TGTGCCAGTAGTGACCGGGACAGAAGCTTCCACGAGCAGTACTTC.

The chain combines TRBV5-6 with TRBJ2-1; 11 bases agree with TRBD2. Germline V CDR1 and CDR2: SGHDT, YYEEEE. Germline trimming cut 2 bases from V and 7 bases from J; bases unmatched to any gene: 8. The CDR3 is made up of 16 amino acids. CDR3: CASSFLSGGARNEQFF. The CDR3, as DNA: TGTGCCAGCAGCTTCCTTAGCGGGGGGGCGAGGAATGAGCAGTTCTTC.

This clone was found a few times. The V and J genes are TRBV2 and TRBJ1-5; TRBD1 matches at 8 bases. Trimming removed 7 bases from V and 2 bases from J; junction bases left unmatched: 4. The CDR3 is made up of 14 amino acids. Germline CDR1 reads SNHLY; CDR2 reads FYNNEI. CDR3 nucleotides: TGTGCCAGCAATCAACAGGGGGGCAATCAGCCCCAGCATTTT. Translation gives CASNQQGGNQPQHF.

The chain uses TRBV7-2 and TRBJ2-3, with D unresolved. Germline CDR1 SGHTA, CDR2 FQGNSA. The CDR3 loop spans 13 amino acids. V gave up 5 bases and J gave up 6 bases, with 12 bases separating them. CDR3 region: CASSPRGWDTQYF. In DNA form, the CDR3 reads TGTGCCAGCAGCCCCAGAGGTTGGGATACGCAGTATTTT.

This clone has only a few counts. The chain combines TRBV7-9 with TRBJ1-1; tentatively, D is TRBD1 (6 bases). V was shortened by 5 bases and J by 1 base, with 17 bases between the two germline ends. The V gene's germline CDR1 is SEHNR and CDR2 FQNEAQ (reference sequence). The CDR3 runs to 16 residues. The DNA of the CDR3 is TGTGCCAGCAGCAAACAAGGGACACAATCGAACACTGAAGCTTTCTTT. Translating gives CASSKQGTQSNTEAFF.

The rearrangement links TRBV4-3 to TRBJ1-3; D gene unclear. Germline CDR1 is LGHNA and CDR2 is YSLEER. The CDR3 is 17 amino acids. Trimming removed 1 base at V and 4 bases at J, with 17 bases between. CDR3 region: CASSQGVAGSKGNTIYF. Here the CDR3 DNA reads TGCGCCAGCAGCCAAGGGGTGGCAGGTTCGAAGGGAAACACCATATATTTT.

The chain employs TRBV10-3 and TRBJ2-1; maybe TRBD2 (6 bases). The V end lost 2 bases, the J end lost 9 bases, and 8 bases lay between the germline ends. Germline CDR1 is ENHRY and CDR2 is SYGVKD. This CDR3 is built from 12 residues. CDR3 DNA sequence: TGTGCCATCAGTGAGGGAGGGGTTGAGCAGTTCTTC. Translated, it gives CAISEGGVEQFF.

V gene TRBV30 combines with J gene TRBJ1-1, with TRBD1 matching over 8 bases. Looked up from germline, CDR1 is GTSNPN and CDR2 is SVGIG (reference sequence). CDR3 size: 17 residues. CDR3 protein: CATPSYRGTGLGTEAFF. The DNA of the CDR3 is TGTGCAACACCGTCCTACAGGGGGACCGGACTTGGGACTGAAGCTTTCTTT.

This clone was detected a few times. The chain employs TRBV29-1 and TRBJ1-2, with D possibly TRBD1 on 6 matching bases. Germline V gives CDR1 SQVTM, CDR2 ANQGSEA. CDR3 length: 13 residues. The V gene lost 5 bases and the J gene lost 4 bases, with 14 bases spanning the gap. CDR3 sequence: CSVIGGGGYGYTF. Here the CDR3 DNA reads TGCAGCGTTATAGGTGGGGGCGGCTATGGCTACACCTTC. The full variable domain, in which reference TRBV29-1 and TRBJ1-2 provide the parts outside the CDR3, is SAVISQKPSRDICQRGTSLTIQCQVDSQVTMMFWYRQQPGQSLTLIATANQGSEATYESGFVIDKFPISRPNLTFSTLTVSNMSPEDSSIYLCSVIGGGGYGYTFGSGTRLTVV.

The chain has TRBV19 and TRBJ2-3; 13 bases line up with TRBD2. This CDR3 region has 18 residues. The germline gives CDR1 LNHDA, CDR2 SQIVND (reference sequence). V lost 8 bases to trimming and J lost 0 bases; unmatched junction nucleotides: 11. The CDR3 sequence: CASSHTSGGASSTDTQYF. DNA for the CDR3: TGTGCCAGTTCCCACACTAGCGGGGGGGCCTCTAGCACAGATACGCAGTATTTT.